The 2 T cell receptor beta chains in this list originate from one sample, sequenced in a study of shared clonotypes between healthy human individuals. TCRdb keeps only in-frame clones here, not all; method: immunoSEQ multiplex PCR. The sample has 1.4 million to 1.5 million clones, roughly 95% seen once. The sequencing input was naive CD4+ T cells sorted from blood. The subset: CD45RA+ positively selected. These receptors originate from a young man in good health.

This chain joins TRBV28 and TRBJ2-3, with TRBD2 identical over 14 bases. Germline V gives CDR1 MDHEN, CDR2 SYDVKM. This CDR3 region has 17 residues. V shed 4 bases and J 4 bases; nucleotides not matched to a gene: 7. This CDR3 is CASSSIRLAGGPDTQYF. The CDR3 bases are TGTGCCAGCAGTTCGATTCGACTAGCGGGAGGGCCAGATACGCAGTATTTT.

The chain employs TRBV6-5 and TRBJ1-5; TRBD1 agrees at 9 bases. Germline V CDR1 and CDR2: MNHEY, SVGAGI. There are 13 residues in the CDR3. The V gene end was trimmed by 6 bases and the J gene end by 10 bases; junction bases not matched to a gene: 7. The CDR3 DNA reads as TGTGCCAGCAGCTCCGGACAGGGGACTCCCCAGCATTTT. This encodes CASSSGQGTPQHF.